A selection of T cell receptor beta chains follows, all from one sample in a study of blood T cell repertoires in COVID-19. Sequencing used immunoSEQ multiplex PCR; TCRdb keeps in-frame clones, though not all of them. The table records roughly 150,000 clones, about 86% of them present only once. Material: peripheral blood. These receptors came from a woman in her 70s with COVID-19, enrolled during active disease. CDR3s include the opening cysteine and the closing phenylalanine or tryptophan. Fields, in order: J gene, D gene, clone size, V gene, CDR3 DNA, CDR3 protein. The D gene is left open where the match is weak. Clone size is not always given. Where it is, it says once, few, many or a class for expanded clones.

J: TRBJ1-2
D: TRBD1
size: NA
V: TRBV7-9
DNA: TGTGCCAGCAGCACAGACAGGGGAATAATGAGCTACTATGGCTACACCTTC
CDR3: CASSTDRGIMSYYGYTF

J: TRBJ2-3
D: NA
size: once
V: TRBV2
DNA: TGTGCCAGCAGTGACGGGTCAGATACGCAGTATTTT
CDR3: CASSDGSDTQYF

J: TRBJ2-7
D: TRBD1
size: NA
V: TRBV6-1
DNA: TGTGCCAGCAGTGAAGGGCAGGGGGCTTTCTACGAGCAGTACTTC
CDR3: CASSEGQGAFYEQYF

J: TRBJ2-7
D: TRBD2
size: NA
V: TRBV11-2
DNA: TGTGCCAGCAGCTTTAGCGGGGGTGCCTACGAGCAGTACTTC
CDR3: CASSFSGGAYEQYF

J: TRBJ2-1
D: NA
size: NA
V: TRBV6-6
DNA: TGTGCCAGCAGTTGGAGCGCGTTCTTC
CDR3: CASSWSAFF

J: TRBJ2-7
D: NA
size: NA
V: TRBV6-5
DNA: TGTGCCAGCGGGGCAGCCTACGAGCAGTACTTC
CDR3: CASGAAYEQYF

J: TRBJ1-1
D: TRBD1
size: few
V: TRBV28
DNA: TGTGCCAGCAGGGGACAGACGAACACTGAAGCTTTCTTT
CDR3: CASRGQTNTEAFF

J: TRBJ1-4
D: TRBD1
size: NA
V: TRBV7-2
DNA: TGTGCCAGCAGCCCCCCGGGACAGGGCAGGGAAAAACTGTTTTTT
CDR3: CASSPPGQGREKLFF

J: TRBJ1-1
D: NA
size: NA
V: TRBV14
DNA: TGTGCCAGCAGCGAACAGGGAGGGTGGGCTGAAGCTTTCTTT
CDR3: CASSEQGGWAEAFF

J: TRBJ1-5
D: TRBD1
size: few
V: TRBV5-1
DNA: TGCGCCAGCAGAGAGGGGGCGGTCGCCAATCAGCCCCAGCATTTT
CDR3: CASREGAVANQPQHF

J: TRBJ1-5
D: NA
size: NA
V: TRBV2
DNA: TGTGCCAGCAGCCGCACCCGGACAATTAGCAATCAGCCCCAGCATTTT
CDR3: CASSRTRTISNQPQHF

J: TRBJ1-1
D: NA
size: once
V: TRBV5-1
DNA: TGCGCCAGCAGCTTGGAGGCCAGGGTGAACACTGAAGCTTTCTTT
CDR3: CASSLEARVNTEAFF

J: TRBJ1-2
D: NA
size: NA
V: TRBV28
DNA: TGTGCCAGCAGCCCCTCCTTAGGGGGCTATGGCTACACCTTC
CDR3: CASSPSLGGYGYTF

J: TRBJ1-2
D: NA
size: NA
V: TRBV5-5
DNA: TGTGCCAGCAGCTCCGCAGTTACGTCCTATGGCTACACCTTC
CDR3: CASSSAVTSYGYTF

J: TRBJ1-5
D: TRBD1
size: once
V: TRBV19
DNA: TGTGCCAGCTCTGGGACAGGGGGCTTGCAGCCCCAGCATTTT
CDR3: CASSGTGGLQPQHF

J: TRBJ1-2
D: TRBD1
size: NA
V: TRBV19
DNA: TGTGCCAGTAGCACAGGGGGCGTTGGCTACACCTTC
CDR3: CASSTGGVGYTF

J: TRBJ1-1
D: TRBD1
size: NA
V: TRBV5-1
DNA: TGCGCCAGCAGCTCCGGGACAGGGGTGGGCACTGAAGCTTTCTTT
CDR3: CASSSGTGVGTEAFF

J: TRBJ2-5
D: TRBD1
size: NA
V: TRBV7-2
DNA: TGTGCCAGCAGCCGGGACAGGTACCAAGAGACCCAGTACTTC
CDR3: CASSRDRYQETQYF

J: TRBJ1-4
D: NA
size: NA
V: TRBV5-5
DNA: TGTGCCAGCAGCCCTTTCGGGGCAACTAATGAAAAACTGTTTTTT
CDR3: CASSPFGATNEKLFF

J: TRBJ1-2
D: NA
size: NA
V: TRBV28
DNA: TGTGCCAGCAGTTTATCTGACAGGACTAACTATGGCTACACCTTC
CDR3: CASSLSDRTNYGYTF

J: TRBJ1-4
D: TRBD1
size: NA
V: TRBV3-1/TRBV3-2
DNA: TGTGCCAGCAGCCAGGGACAGCAGGAAAAACTGTTTTTT
CDR3: CASSQGQQEKLFF

J: TRBJ1-1
D: NA
size: NA
V: TRBV30
DNA: TGTGCCTGGAGTGTACGTGGGGGGGCTGAAGCTTTCTTT
CDR3: CAWSVRGGAEAFF

J: TRBJ2-7
D: TRBD2
size: NA
V: TRBV19
DNA: TGTGCCAGTAGCAAAGACTATAGCGGGGGCTCCTACGAGCAGTACTTC
CDR3: CASSKDYSGGSYEQYF

J: TRBJ2-1
D: TRBD1
size: NA
V: TRBV6-6
DNA: TGTGCCAGCAGAGAACAGGGACAGGGATACAATGAGCAGTTCTTC
CDR3: CASREQGQGYNEQFF

J: TRBJ1-2
D: NA
size: NA
V: TRBV28
DNA: TGTGCCAGCACCACAGGAGGGCCCCCGGTGGGTGGCTACACCTTC
CDR3: CASTTGGPPVGGYTF

J: TRBJ1-5
D: TRBD1
size: NA
V: TRBV3-1/TRBV3-2
DNA: TGTGCCAGCAGCCGAGGGACAGGGGGCAATCAGCCCCAGCATTTT
CDR3: CASSRGTGGNQPQHF